This entry lists 9 T cell receptor beta chains sequenced from one sample in a study of blood T cells in healthy people across ages. Alongside a J-beta primer mix, a sample-barcoded 5' primer served in a second PCR lasting about 7 to 12 cycles. TCRdb redid the calling of the 5' RACE reads with MiXCR, one entry per CDR3 protein. This sample carries 850,000 to 1,300,000 distinct CDR3 sequences, under 45% of them seen once, and the ten largest clones take about 19%. The sequenced sample was blood. These receptors were obtained from a woman in her sixties or seventies in good health.

This clonotype was seen only a few times. This sequence joins TRBV5-1 and TRBJ2-7; tentative D call: TRBD2 (5 bases). The germline gives CDR1 SGHRS, CDR2 YFSETQ. The V end lost 5 bases, the J end lost 6 bases, and 12 bases lay between the germline ends. The CDR3 spans 12 residues. This CDR3 reads CASREPAGEQYF. CDR3 in DNA: TGCGCCAGCAGGGAACCCGCGGGCGAGCAGTACTTC. The complete variable domain, with remaining parts taken from reference TRBV5-1 and TRBJ2-7, reads KAGVTQTPRYLIKTRGQQVTLSCSPISGHRSVSWYQQTPGQGLQFLFEYFSETQRNKGNFPGRFSGRQFSNSRSEMNVSTLELGDSALYLCASREPAGEQYFGPGTRLTVT.

The chain carries TRBV12-3 or TRBV12-4 and TRBJ2-2, with TRBD1 identical over 9 bases. The V segment lost 1 base and the J segment 2 bases; nucleotides outside the gene matches: 2. There are 16 residues in the CDR3. This CDR3 is CASSLEGQGNTGELFF. CDR3 sequence (DNA): TGTGCCAGCAGTTTAGAGGGACAGGGAAACACCGGGGAGCTGTTTTTT.

This clonotype has more than one count but fewer than ten. The chain couples TRBV29-1 to TRBJ2-5, with a possible D match to TRBD2 (6 bases). Per germline, CDR1 SQVTM and CDR2 ANQGSEA. V lost 8 bases and J lost 4, with 14 bases in between. There are 12 residues in the CDR3. CDR3 nucleotides: TGCAGCCCAACGAGTAGCGGAGAGACCCAGTACTTC. Translated, it gives CSPTSSGETQYF.

This chain uses TRBV6-2 or TRBV6-3 with TRBJ1-5, with no clear D. Trimming cost V 6 bases and J 7 bases, with 13 bases left between them. The germline CDR1 and CDR2 sequences are MNHEY and SVGEGT. This CDR3 spans 13 amino acids. This CDR3 reads CASSLWGGQPQHF. In nucleotides, the CDR3 is TGTGCCAGCAGCTTGTGGGGAGGGCAGCCCCAGCATTTT.

This clonotype was found once. V usage is TRBV10-2 and J usage is TRBJ2-7; 8 nucleotides agree with TRBD1. Germline trimming cut 10 bases from V and 8 bases from J; bases unmatched to any gene: 10. CDR1 and CDR2 from the germline V gene are WSHSY and SAAADI. The CDR3 sequence is 12 residues long. The CDR3 nucleotides are TGCGCCACCCAGGGGGCAATCGACAAGCAGTACTTC. It translates to CATQGAIDKQYF.

V usage is TRBV27 and J usage is TRBJ2-5, with 8 bases fitting TRBD1. Germline V gene sequence: CDR1 MNHEY, CDR2 SMNVEV (reference sequence). With 0 bases clipped from V and 4 bases from J, the junction kept 10 bases outside the gene matches. This CDR3 comprises 17 residues. CDR3 coding DNA: TGTGCCAGCAGTTTATCGTTGCAGGGGGCCCTTCGAGAGACCCAGTACTTC. Translation: CASSLSLQGALRETQYF.

The chain carries TRBV10-1 and TRBJ2-2; possibly TRBD1 for D (6 bases). Trimming pared 8 bases from V and 5 bases from J, leaving 9 bases between. Germline CDR1 is WNHNN and CDR2 is SYGVQD (reference sequence). There are 12 residues in the CDR3. The CDR3 sequence is CASGQQTGELFF. The CDR3 region has the DNA TGCGCCAGCGGACAGCAAACCGGGGAGCTGTTTTTT.

CDR3 nucleotides: TGCAGTGCTAGAGACGGGGGGCTAAGGGAGACCCAGTACTTC. This encodes CSARDGGLRETQYF. The gene calls are TRBV20-1 and TRBJ2-7; the D gene is possibly TRBD2 (7 bases). The better agreement between TRBJ2-5 and the DNA end casts doubt on the J call. In germline, CDR1 is DFQATT, CDR2 SNEGSKA (reference sequence). This CDR3 is 14 amino acids long.

This clonotype came up a few times. The rearrangement links TRBV30 to TRBJ2-1; TRBD2 aligns across 9 bases. Trimming took 0 bases from V and 6 from J; bases not matched to a gene: 6. Germline V lookup: CDR1 GTSNPN, CDR2 SVGIG (reference sequence). This CDR3 contains 15 residues. The CDR3 nucleotides are TGTGCCTGGAGTGTGGAAGCGGGAGGAGGCAATGAGCAGTTCTTC. It is translated as CAWSVEAGGGNEQFF.